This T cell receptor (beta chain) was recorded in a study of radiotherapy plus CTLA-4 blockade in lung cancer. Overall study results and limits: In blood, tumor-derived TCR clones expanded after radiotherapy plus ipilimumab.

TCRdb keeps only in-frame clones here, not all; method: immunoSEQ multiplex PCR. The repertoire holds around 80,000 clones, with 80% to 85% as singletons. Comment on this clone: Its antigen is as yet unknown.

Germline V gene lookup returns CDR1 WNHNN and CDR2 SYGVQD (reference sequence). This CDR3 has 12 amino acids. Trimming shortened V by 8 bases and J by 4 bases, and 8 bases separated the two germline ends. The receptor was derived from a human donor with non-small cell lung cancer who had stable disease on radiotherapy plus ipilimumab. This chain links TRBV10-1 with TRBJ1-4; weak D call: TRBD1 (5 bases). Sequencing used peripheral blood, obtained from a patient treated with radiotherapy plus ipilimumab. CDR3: CASGDGNEKLFF. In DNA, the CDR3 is TGCGCCAGCGGGGACGGTAATGAAAAACTGTTTTTT.